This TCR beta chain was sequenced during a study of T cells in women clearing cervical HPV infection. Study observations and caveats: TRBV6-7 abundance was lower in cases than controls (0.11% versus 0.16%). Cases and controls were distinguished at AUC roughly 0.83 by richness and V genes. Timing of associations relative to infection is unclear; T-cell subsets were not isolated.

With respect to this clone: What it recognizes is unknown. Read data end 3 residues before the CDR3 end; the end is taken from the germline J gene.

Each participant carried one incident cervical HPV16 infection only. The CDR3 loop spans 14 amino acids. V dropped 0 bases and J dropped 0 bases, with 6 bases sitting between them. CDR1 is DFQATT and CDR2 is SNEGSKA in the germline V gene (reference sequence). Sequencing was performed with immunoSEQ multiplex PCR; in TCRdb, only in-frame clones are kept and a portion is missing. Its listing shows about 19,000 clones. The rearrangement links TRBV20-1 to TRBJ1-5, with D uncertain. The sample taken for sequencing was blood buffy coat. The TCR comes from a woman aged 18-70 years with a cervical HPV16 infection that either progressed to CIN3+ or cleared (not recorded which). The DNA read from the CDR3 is TGCAGTGCTAGAGATCTTAATAGCAATCAGCCC. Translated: CSARDLNSNQP. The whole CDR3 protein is CSARDLNSNQPQHF.